This TCR beta chain was sequenced during a study of PD-L1 blockade in urothelial cancer. Study-wide background: The authors examined blood 3 weeks (second dose) and 6 weeks after treatment start.

Trimming cost V 4 bases and J 7 bases, with 17 bases left between them. The CDR3 extends over 14 amino acids. Germline V CDR1 and CDR2: SGHDT, YYEEEE. Sequencing was performed with immunoSEQ multiplex PCR; in TCRdb, only in-frame clones are kept and a portion is missing. The sample includes approximately 110,000 clones, approximately 85% seen only once; the top ten take about 2.3%. The receptor was derived from a man aged 45-60 years with urothelial cancer. This specimen consisted of PBMCs, obtained around atezolizumab (anti-PD-L1) treatment. The chain links TRBV5-6 to TRBJ1-2; D might be TRBD1 (5 bases). CDR3 nucleotide sequence: TGTGCCAGCAGCCCTGTTCGGGGGTCGAGTGGCTACACCTTC. Its protein is CASSPVRGSSGYTF.